This entry lists 10 T cell receptor beta chains sequenced from one sample in a study of blood T cell repertoires in COVID-19. This table comes from immunoSEQ multiplex PCR, and its TCRdb copy is limited to in-frame clones, with some not included. Among around 170,000 clones listed, less than 90% were seen once. The sample consisted of PBMCs or T cells enriched from blood (not recorded which). The receptor set was obtained from a woman aged 45-60 years who had recovered from COVID-19.

The chain joins TRBV7-9 to TRBJ2-2, with D unclear. Germline lookup yields CDR1 SEHNR and CDR2 FQNEAQ (reference sequence). The CDR3 spans 16 residues. Trimming removed 4 bases at V and 0 bases at J, with 12 bases between. The CDR3 nucleotides are TGTGCCAGCAGCTCGTTGAGGAGAACGAACACCGGGGAGCTGTTTTTT. It yields the protein CASSSLRRTNTGELFF. Variable domain in full (rest from reference TRBV7-9 and TRBJ2-2): DTGVSQNPRHKITKRGQNVTFRCDPISEHNRLYWYRQTLGQGPEFLTYFQNEAQLEKSRLLSDRFSAERPKGSFSTLEIQRTEQGDSAMYLCASSSLRRTNTGELFFGEGSRLTVL.

The chain has TRBV12-5 and TRBJ2-7, with D possibly TRBD2 on 5 matching bases. Germline V gene sequence: CDR1 LGHNT, CDR2 FRNRAP. CDR3 length: 16 amino acids. The V and J ends lost 7 bases and 0 bases respectively, with 19 bases between them. CDR3 nucleotide sequence: TGTGCTAGTGCTCTTGGCACGGGGAAGAGCTCCTACGAGCAGTACTTC. Translated: CASALGTGKSSYEQYF.

This clone was picked up one time. V gene TRBV2 combines with J gene TRBJ2-2; tentatively, D is TRBD1 (6 bases). The CDR3 extends over 13 amino acids. Trimming left V 6 bases short and J 5 bases short, with 10 bases between. Per germline, CDR1 SNHLY and CDR2 FYNNEI. CDR3 DNA sequence: TGTGCCAGCAGGCCACAGGGTACCGGGGAGCTGTTTTTT. Protein sequence: CASRPQGTGELFF.

This clone has only a few counts. The V gene is TRBV29-1, the J gene TRBJ1-1; D is uncertain. There are 14 residues in the CDR3. CDR1 and CDR2 from the germline V gene are SQVTM and ANQGSEA. Trimming removed 6 bases from V and 1 base from J, with 15 bases in between. CDR3: CSVARQNPNTEAFF. CDR3 bases: TGCAGCGTGGCCCGCCAAAATCCGAACACTGAAGCTTTCTTT.

The CDR3: CASSIAGVMYNEQFF. The CDR3 DNA is TGTGCCAGTAGTATTGCGGGAGTGATGTACAATGAGCAGTTCTTC. The V and J genes are TRBV19 and TRBJ2-1; 7 nucleotides line up with TRBD2. The CDR3 consists of 15 residues. V lost 3 bases and J lost 4; bases outside the gene matches: 6. The germline gives CDR1 LNHDA, CDR2 SQIVND (reference sequence).

The rearrangement links TRBV28 to TRBJ2-7, with a weak D call TRBD2 (6 bases). V lost 4 bases to trimming and J lost 3 bases, with 10 bases between them. The germline CDR1 and CDR2 sequences are MDHEN and SYDVKM. This CDR3 contains 13 residues. CDR3 region: CASSSVGGYEQYF. The CDR3 DNA reads as TGTGCCAGCAGTTCGGTGGGGGGCTACGAGCAGTACTTC.

This sequence joins TRBV2 and TRBJ1-2; D uncertain. The CDR3 spans 12 residues. Trimming removed 5 bases from V and 7 bases from J, with 11 bases in between. Germline V CDR1 and CDR2: SNHLY, FYNNEI. CDR3 loop: CASSHEGGGYTF. The CDR3 DNA follows: TGTGCCAGCAGTCACGAGGGTGGTGGCTACACCTTC.

This chain links TRBV30 with TRBJ2-1; 10 bases are a match to TRBD2. Per germline, CDR1 GTSNPN and CDR2 SVGIG (reference sequence). J gave up 6 bases and V 4 bases, and 9 bases lay outside the gene matches. The CDR3 covers 15 residues. The DNA for the CDR3 is TGTGCCTGGACCTATCTAGCGGGAGTGGGCAATGAGCAGTTCTTC. Protein: CAWTYLAGVGNEQFF. The entire variable domain, with the rest obtained from reference TRBV30 and TRBJ2-1, is as follows: SQTIHQWPATLVQPVGSPLSLECTVEGTSNPNLYWYRQAAGRGLQLLFYSVGIGQISSEVPQNLSASRPQDRQFILSSKKLLLSDSGFYLCAWTYLAGVGNEQFFGPGTRLTVL.

DNA for the CDR3: TGCGCCAGCAGTGAAATGCCAGGGTCTTGGGACGAGCAGTACTTC. Translated, it gives CASSEMPGSWDEQYF. V is TRBV10-1 and J is TRBJ2-7; perhaps TRBD1 as D (5 bases). Trimming cost V 3 bases and J 5 bases, with 17 bases left between them. CDR1 is WNHNN and CDR2 is SYGVQD in the germline V gene (reference sequence). The CDR3 length is 15 residues.

The chain is built from TRBV12-5 and TRBJ1-1; 7 positions agree with TRBD1. V was clipped by 0 bases and J by 5 bases; unmatched bases: 6. Germline assignment: CDR1 LGHNT and CDR2 FRNRAP. The CDR3 covers 15 residues. As DNA, the CDR3 is TGTGCTAGTGGTTTGGTACGGGACAGTGGGACTGAAGCTTTCTTT. Translating gives CASGLVRDSGTEAFF.